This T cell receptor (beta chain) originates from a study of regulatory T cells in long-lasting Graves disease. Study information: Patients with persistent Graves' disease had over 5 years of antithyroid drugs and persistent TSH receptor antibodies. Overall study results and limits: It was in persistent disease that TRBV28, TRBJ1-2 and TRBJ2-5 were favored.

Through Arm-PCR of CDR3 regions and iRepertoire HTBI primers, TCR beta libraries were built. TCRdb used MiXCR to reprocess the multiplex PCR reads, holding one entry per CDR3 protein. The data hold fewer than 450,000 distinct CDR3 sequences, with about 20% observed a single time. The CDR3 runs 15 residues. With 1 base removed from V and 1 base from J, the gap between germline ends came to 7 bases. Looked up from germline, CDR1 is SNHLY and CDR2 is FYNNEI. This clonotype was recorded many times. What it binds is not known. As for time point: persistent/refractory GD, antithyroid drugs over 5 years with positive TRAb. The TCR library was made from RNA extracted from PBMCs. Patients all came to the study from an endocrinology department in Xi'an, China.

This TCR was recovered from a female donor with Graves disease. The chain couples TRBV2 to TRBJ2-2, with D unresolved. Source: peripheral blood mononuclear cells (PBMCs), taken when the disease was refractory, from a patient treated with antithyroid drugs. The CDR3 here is CASSEVEMNTGELFF. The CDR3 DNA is TGTGCCAGCAGTGAAGTGGAGATGAACACCGGGGAGCTGTTTTTT.